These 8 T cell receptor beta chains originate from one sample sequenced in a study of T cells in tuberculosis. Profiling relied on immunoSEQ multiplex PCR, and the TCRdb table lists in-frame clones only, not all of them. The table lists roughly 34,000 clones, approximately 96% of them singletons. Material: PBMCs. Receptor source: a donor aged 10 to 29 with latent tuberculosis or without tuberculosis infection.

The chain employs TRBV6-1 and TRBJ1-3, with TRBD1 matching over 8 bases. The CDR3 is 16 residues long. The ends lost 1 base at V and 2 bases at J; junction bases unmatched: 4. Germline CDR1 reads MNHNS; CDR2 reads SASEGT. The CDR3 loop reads CASSEEGRGPGNTIYF. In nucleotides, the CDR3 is TGTGCCAGCAGTGAAGAGGGCAGGGGGCCTGGAAACACCATATATTTT.

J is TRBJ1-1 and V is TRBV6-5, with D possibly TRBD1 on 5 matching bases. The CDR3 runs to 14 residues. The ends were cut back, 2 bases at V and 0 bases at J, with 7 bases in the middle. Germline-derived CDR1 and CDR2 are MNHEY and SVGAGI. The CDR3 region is CASSYQGMNTEAFF. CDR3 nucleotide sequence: TGTGCCAGCAGTTACCAGGGCATGAACACTGAAGCTTTCTTT.

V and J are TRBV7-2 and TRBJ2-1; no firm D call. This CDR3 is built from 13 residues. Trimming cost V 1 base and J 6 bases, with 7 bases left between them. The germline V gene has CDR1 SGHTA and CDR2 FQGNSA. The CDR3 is CASSLVFFNEQFF. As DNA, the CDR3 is TGTGCCAGCAGCTTAGTATTTTTCAATGAGCAGTTCTTC.

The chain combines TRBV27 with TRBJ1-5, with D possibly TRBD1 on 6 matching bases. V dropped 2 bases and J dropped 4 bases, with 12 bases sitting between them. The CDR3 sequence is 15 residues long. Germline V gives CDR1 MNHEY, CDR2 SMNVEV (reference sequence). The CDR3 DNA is TGTGCCAGCAGTTTAGGGGGGGCCAGGAATCAGCCCCAGCATTTT. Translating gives CASSLGGARNQPQHF.

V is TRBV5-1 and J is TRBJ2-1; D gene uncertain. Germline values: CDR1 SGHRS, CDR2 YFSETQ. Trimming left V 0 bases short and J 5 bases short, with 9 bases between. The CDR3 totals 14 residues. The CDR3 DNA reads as TGCGCCAGCAGCTTGGAGAACAGTCACAATGAGCAGTTCTTC. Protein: CASSLENSHNEQFF.

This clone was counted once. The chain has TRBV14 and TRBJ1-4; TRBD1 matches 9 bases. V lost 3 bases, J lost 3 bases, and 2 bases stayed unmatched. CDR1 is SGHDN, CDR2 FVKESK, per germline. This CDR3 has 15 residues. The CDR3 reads CASSHRQGANEKLFF. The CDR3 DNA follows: TGTGCCAGCAGCCACCGACAGGGGGCTAATGAAAAACTGTTTTTT.

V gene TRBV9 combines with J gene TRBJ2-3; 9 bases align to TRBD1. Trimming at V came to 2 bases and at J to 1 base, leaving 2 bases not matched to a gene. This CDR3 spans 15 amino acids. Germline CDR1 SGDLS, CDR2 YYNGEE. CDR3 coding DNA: TGTGCCAGCAGCGTCACAGGGGGCCGCACAGATACGCAGTATTTT. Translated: CASSVTGGRTDTQYF.

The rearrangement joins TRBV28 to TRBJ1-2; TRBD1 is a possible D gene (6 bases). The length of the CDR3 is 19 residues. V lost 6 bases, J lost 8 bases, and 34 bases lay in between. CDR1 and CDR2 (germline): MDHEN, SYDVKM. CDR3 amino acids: CASSPKLESPRGGLSGYTF. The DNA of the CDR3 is TGTGCCAGCAGCCCTAAGCTCGAGTCTCCTAGGGGGGGTCTAAGCGGCTACACCTTC.